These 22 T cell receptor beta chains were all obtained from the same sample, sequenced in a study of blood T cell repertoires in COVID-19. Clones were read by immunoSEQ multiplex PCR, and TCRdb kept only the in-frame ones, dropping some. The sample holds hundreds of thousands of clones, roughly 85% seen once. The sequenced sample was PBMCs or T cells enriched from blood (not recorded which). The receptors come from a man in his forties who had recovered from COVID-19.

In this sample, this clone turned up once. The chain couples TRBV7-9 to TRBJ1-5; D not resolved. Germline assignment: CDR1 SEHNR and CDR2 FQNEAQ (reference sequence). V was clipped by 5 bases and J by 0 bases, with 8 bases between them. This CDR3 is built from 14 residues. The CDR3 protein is CASSRGDSNQPQHF. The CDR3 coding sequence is TGTGCCAGCAGCCGAGGAGATAGCAATCAGCCCCAGCATTTT. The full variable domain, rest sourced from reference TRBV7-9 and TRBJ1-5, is DTGVSQNPRHKITKRGQNVTFRCDPISEHNRLYWYRQTLGQGPEFLTYFQNEAQLEKSRLLSDRFSAERPKGSFSTLEIQRTEQGDSAMYLCASSRGDSNQPQHFGDGTRLSIL.

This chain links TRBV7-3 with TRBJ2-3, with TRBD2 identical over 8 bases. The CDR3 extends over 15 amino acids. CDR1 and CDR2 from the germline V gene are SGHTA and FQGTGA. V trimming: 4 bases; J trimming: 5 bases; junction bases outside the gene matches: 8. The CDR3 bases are TGTGCCAGCAGCTCACAAGCGGGAGTCAAAGATACGCAGTATTTT. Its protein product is CASSSQAGVKDTQYF.

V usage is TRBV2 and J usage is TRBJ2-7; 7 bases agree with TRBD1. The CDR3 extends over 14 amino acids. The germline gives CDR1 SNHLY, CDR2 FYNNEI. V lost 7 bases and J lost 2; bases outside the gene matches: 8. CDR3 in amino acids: CASTQMRGPYEQYF. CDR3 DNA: TGTGCCAGCACCCAAATGAGGGGGCCCTACGAGCAGTACTTC.

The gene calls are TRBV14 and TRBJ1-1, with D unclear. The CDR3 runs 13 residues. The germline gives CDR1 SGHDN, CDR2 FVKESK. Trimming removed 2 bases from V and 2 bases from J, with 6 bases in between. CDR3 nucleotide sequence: TGTGCCAGCAGCCAACTACTAAACACTGAAGCTTTCTTT. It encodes CASSQLLNTEAFF. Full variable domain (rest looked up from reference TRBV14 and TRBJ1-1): EAGVTQFPSHSVIEKGQTVTLRCDPISGHDNLYWYRRVMGKEIKFLLHFVKESKQDESGMPNNRFLAERTGGTYSTLKVQPAELEDSGVYFCASSQLLNTEAFFGQGTRLTVV.

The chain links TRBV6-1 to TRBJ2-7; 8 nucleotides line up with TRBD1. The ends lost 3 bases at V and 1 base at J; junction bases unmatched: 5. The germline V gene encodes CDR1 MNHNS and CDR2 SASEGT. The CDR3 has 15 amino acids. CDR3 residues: CASSEGQAISYEQYF. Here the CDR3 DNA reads TGTGCCAGCAGTGAGGGACAGGCCATTTCCTACGAGCAGTACTTC.

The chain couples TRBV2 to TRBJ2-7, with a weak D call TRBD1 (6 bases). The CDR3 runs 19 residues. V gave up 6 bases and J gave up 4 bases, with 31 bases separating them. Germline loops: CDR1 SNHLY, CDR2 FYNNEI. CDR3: CASSIGHKTGTLRRYEQYF. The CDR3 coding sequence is TGTGCCAGCAGCATTGGGCATAAAACAGGGACGCTTCGTCGTTACGAGCAGTACTTC.

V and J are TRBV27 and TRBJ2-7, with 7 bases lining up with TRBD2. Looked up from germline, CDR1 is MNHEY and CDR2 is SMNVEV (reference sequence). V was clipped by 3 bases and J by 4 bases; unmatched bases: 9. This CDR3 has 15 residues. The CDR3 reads CASSFLAGVKYEQYF. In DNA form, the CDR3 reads TGTGCCAGCAGTTTTCTGGCGGGAGTGAAATACGAGCAGTACTTC.

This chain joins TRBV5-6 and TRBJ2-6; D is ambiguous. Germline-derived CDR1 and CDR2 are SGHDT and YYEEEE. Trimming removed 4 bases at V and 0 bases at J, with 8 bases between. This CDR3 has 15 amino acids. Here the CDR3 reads CASSLVNSGANVLTF. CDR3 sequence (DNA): TGTGCCAGCAGCCTAGTGAACTCTGGGGCCAACGTCCTGACTTTC.

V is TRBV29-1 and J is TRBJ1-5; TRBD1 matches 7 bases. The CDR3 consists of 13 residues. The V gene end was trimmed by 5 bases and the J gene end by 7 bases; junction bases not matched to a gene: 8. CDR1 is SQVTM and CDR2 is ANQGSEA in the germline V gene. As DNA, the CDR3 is TGCAGCGTTTCCACAGGGGTGGGCCAGCCCCAGCATTTT. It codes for CSVSTGVGQPQHF.

The CDR3 loop reads CAISPTTGGRSYEQYF. Written as DNA, the CDR3 is TGTGCCATCAGCCCCACGACAGGTGGTCGGTCCTACGAGCAGTACTTC. The chain employs TRBV10-3 and TRBJ2-7; D possibly corresponds to TRBD1 (6 bases). Trimming pared 6 bases from V and 1 base from J, leaving 19 bases between. Germline V gives CDR1 ENHRY, CDR2 SYGVKD. This CDR3 is 16 amino acids long.

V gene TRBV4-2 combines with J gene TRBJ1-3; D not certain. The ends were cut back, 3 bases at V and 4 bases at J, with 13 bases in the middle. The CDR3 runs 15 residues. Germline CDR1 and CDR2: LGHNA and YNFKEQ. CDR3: CASSQMGAAGNTIYF. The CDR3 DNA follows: TGTGCCAGCAGCCAGATGGGCGCCGCCGGAAACACCATATATTTT.

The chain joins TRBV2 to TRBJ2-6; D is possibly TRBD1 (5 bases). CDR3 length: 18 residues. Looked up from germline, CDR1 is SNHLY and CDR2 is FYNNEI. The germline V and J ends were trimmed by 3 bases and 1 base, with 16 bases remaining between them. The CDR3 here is CASSDGSGPRSGANVLTF. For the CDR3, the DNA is TGTGCCAGCAGTGACGGCTCAGGGCCTCGATCTGGGGCCAACGTCCTGACTTTC.

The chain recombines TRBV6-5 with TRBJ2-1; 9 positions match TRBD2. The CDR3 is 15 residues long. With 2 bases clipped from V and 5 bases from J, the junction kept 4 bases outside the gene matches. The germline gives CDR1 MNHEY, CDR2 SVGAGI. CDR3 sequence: CASSYGGRANNEQFF. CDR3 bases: TGTGCCAGCAGTTACGGCGGGAGGGCGAACAATGAGCAGTTCTTC.

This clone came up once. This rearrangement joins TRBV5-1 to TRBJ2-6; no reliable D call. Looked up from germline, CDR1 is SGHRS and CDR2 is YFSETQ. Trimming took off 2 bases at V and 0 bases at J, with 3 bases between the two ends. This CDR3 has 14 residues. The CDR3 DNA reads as TGCGCCAGCAGCTTCAACTCTGGGGCCAACGTCCTGACTTTC. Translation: CASSFNSGANVLTF.

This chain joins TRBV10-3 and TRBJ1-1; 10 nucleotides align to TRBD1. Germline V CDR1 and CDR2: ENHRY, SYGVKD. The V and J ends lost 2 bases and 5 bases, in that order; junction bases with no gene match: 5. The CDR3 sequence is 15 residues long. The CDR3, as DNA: TGTGCCATCAGTGAGCGACAGGGGGCGAGGACTGAAGCTTTCTTT. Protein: CAISERQGARTEAFF.

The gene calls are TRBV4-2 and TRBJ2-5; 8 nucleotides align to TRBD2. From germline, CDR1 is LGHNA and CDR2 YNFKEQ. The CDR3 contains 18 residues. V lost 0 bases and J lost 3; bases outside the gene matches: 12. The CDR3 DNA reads TGTGCCAGCAGCCAAGATCTAAGGGCGGGAGGTCAAAAAGAGACCCAGTACTTC. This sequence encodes CASSQDLRAGGQKETQYF.

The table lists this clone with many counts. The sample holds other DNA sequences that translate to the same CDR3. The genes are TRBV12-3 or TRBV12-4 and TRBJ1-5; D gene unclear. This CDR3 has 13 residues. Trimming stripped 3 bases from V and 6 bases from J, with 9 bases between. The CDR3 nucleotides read TGTGCCAGCAGTTTCGAGGGCAGTCAGCCCCAGCATTTT. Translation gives CASSFEGSQPQHF.

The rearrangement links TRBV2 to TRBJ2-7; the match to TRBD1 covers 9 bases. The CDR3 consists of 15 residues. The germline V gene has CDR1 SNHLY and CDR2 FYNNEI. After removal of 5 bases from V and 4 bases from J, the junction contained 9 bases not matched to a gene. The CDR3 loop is CASSNGTGRRYEQYF. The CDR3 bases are TGTGCCAGCAGTAATGGGACAGGGAGGAGATACGAGCAGTACTTC.

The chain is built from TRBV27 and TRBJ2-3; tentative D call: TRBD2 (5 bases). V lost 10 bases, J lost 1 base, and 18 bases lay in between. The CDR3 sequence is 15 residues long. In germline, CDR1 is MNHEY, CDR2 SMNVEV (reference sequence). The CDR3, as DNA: TGTGCCACCAAGGCTTGGGGAGAGGGCACAGATACGCAGTATTTT. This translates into CATKAWGEGTDTQYF.

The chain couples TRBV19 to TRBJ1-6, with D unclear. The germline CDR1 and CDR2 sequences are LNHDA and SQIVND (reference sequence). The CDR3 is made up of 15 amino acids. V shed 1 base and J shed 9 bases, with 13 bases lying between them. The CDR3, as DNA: TGTGCCAGTAGTATAGGTTCGGGGTTCGGTTCACCCCTCCACTTT. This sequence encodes CASSIGSGFGSPLHF.

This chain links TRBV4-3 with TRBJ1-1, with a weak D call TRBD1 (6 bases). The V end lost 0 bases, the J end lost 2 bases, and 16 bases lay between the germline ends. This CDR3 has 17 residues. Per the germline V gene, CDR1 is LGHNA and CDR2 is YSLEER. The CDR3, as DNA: TGCGCCAGCAGCCAAGATCTTCTAATAGGGGGAAACACTGAAGCTTTCTTT. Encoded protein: CASSQDLLIGGNTEAFF.

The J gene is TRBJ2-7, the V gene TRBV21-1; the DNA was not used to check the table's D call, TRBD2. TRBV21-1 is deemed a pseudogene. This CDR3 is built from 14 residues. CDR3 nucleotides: TGTGCCAGCAGCAGTGCGGACTTCCACTACGAGCAGTACTTC. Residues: CASSSADFHYEQYF.